Here is one T cell receptor (beta chain) with its context. What it recognizes is unknown. The data derive from a study of shared clonotypes between healthy human individuals. The CDR3 length is 15 residues. V was pared by 5 bases and J by 1 base, with 11 bases between. The V gene's germline CDR1 is MNHNY and CDR2 SVGAGI (reference sequence). TCRdb's table, derived via immunoSEQ multiplex PCR, lists solely in-frame clones and lacks some. The sample lists hundreds of thousands of clones, around 78% occurring once. Notes on the study in general: Sorted-subset sequencing was shown by rarefaction to be incomplete despite large depth. With few donors, the genetic and exposure-history diversity represented was limited.

This sequence originates from a woman in her 30s in good health. This chain connects TRBV6-6 to TRBJ2-2; D gene unclear. The sequencing sample was made of memory CD4+ T cells sorted from blood. Subset denoted: CD45RA-negative fraction. The CDR3 spells CASSGGALNTGELFF. The CDR3 coding sequence is TGTGCCAGCAGTGGCGGAGCCTTGAACACCGGGGAGCTGTTTTTT.